The 29 T cell receptor beta chains below were found in one sample sequenced in a study of T-cell reconstitution after alpha-beta-depleted transplantation in children. Unique molecular identifiers featured in how the TCRbeta library was prepared. TCRdb ran MiXCR on the PCR reads and lists one entry per CDR3 protein. The sample contains hundreds of thousands of distinct CDR3 sequences, 7.5% to 9.5% of which appear only once. The specimen was PBMCs, mostly from graft donor cells, collected 180 days after TCRalphabeta/CD19-depleted stem cell transplant. Receptors originate from a male patient between 5 and 17 years old who had a stem cell transplant for acute lymphoblastic leukemia, so the T cells may come from the graft donor.

There are many counts of this clonotype. J is TRBJ1-1 and V is TRBV6-5; possible D gene TRBD1, 5 bases. This CDR3 contains 14 residues. Germline CDR1 and CDR2: MNHEY and SVGAGI. The germline V and J ends were trimmed by 4 bases and 0 bases, with 9 bases remaining between them. Written as DNA, the CDR3 is TGTGCCAGCAGTTTTGGGGCCGTGAACACTGAAGCTTTCTTT. Translation gives CASSFGAVNTEAFF.

This clonotype was counted many times. This chain joins TRBV27 and TRBJ1-5; no clear D gene. Trimming removed 0 bases from V and 6 bases from J, with 6 bases in between. Germline V gene sequence: CDR1 MNHEY, CDR2 SMNVEV (reference sequence). The CDR3 runs 13 residues. The CDR3 here is CASSLSLGQPQHF. CDR3 coding DNA: TGTGCCAGCAGTTTATCCCTCGGTCAGCCCCAGCATTTT.

With regard to this clonotype: This clone may be a read error of a much larger clone one base away. The chain carries TRBV5-1 and TRBJ1-3, with D possibly TRBD1 on 5 matching bases. The CDR3 consists of 16 residues. From germline, CDR1 is SGHRS and CDR2 YFSETQ. Trimming shortened V by 4 bases and J by 0 bases, and 14 bases separated the two germline ends. CDR3 in DNA: TGCGCCAGCAGCATATCAGGGTTACACTCTGGAAACACCATATATTTT. This encodes CASSISGLHSGNTIYF.

This clonotype was found many times. The J gene is TRBJ2-3, the V gene TRBV12-3 or TRBV12-4; no clear D gene. CDR3 length equals 16 residues. V lost 0 bases, J lost 0 bases, and 10 bases lay in between. CDR3 protein: CASSLAAAPSTDTQYF. In DNA, the CDR3 is TGTGCCAGCAGTTTAGCGGCAGCACCTAGCACAGATACGCAGTATTTT.

This clonotype was found many times. This chain uses TRBV24-1 with TRBJ2-2, with D perhaps matching TRBD1 (7 bases). This CDR3 is 17 amino acids long. Germline CDR1 reads KGHDR; CDR2 reads SFDVKD. The ends were cut back, 4 bases at V and 2 bases at J, with 16 bases in the middle. CDR3 in amino acids: CATSEQKTGTNTGELFF. CDR3 nucleotides: TGTGCCACCAGTGAGCAGAAGACAGGGACTAACACCGGGGAGCTGTTTTTT.

This clonotype has a count of ten or more. Here the CDR3 reads CASSILAWGSTDTQYF. The DNA of the CDR3 is TGTGCCAGCAGTATCCTAGCGTGGGGTAGCACAGATACGCAGTATTTT. The chain joins TRBV6-1 to TRBJ2-3, with D possibly TRBD2 on 6 matching bases. With 5 bases removed from V and 0 bases from J, the gap between germline ends came to 15 bases. The germline gives CDR1 MNHNS, CDR2 SASEGT. This CDR3 has 16 amino acids.

This clonotype was counted at least ten times. The chain combines TRBV12-3 or TRBV12-4 with TRBJ2-1; maybe TRBD2 (6 bases). CDR3 size: 12 residues. Trimming cost V 8 bases and J 9 bases, with 14 bases left between them. The CDR3 bases are TGTGCCAGCTCAATCGGAGGGACTGAGCAGTTCTTC. This translates into CASSIGGTEQFF.

This clonotype was observed many times. The chain links TRBV12-3 or TRBV12-4 to TRBJ1-1; 7 bases line up with TRBD1. CDR3 length equals 13 residues. Losses at the gene ends were 2 bases for V and 8 bases for J; bases not matched to a gene: 5. For the CDR3, the DNA is TGTGCCAGCAGTTTAAAGGGCAGGGGGGAAGCTTTCTTT. As protein: CASSLKGRGEAFF.

This clonotype has at least ten counts. The J gene is TRBJ1-5, the V gene TRBV7-7, with D uncertain. Looked up from germline, CDR1 is SSHAT and CDR2 is FNYEAQ (reference sequence). The CDR3 extends over 16 amino acids. V was trimmed by 2 bases and J by 2 bases, leaving 13 bases between them. The DNA of the CDR3 is TGTGCCAGCAGCTTAAGCATTCTGGGAGGCAATCAGCCCCAGCATTTT. Its protein product is CASSLSILGGNQPQHF. The full variable domain, with the rest looked up from reference TRBV7-7 and TRBJ1-5, is GAGVSQSPRYKVTKRGQDVTLRCDPISSHATLYWYQQALGQGPEFLTYFNYEAQPDKSGLPSDRFSAERPEGSISTLTIQRTEQRDSAMYRCASSLSILGGNQPQHFGDGTRLSIL.

This clonotype has a count of ten or more. The CDR3 region has the DNA TGTGCCAGCGGCCGGGTCTCTGGAAACACCATATATTTT. Protein: CASGRVSGNTIYF. V usage is TRBV12-3 or TRBV12-4 and J usage is TRBJ1-3; D ambiguous. The CDR3 loop spans 13 amino acids. V gave up 8 bases and J gave up 0 bases, with 8 bases separating them.

This sequence joins TRBV12-3 or TRBV12-4 and TRBJ2-3; TRBD2 matches at 8 bases. The CDR3 extends over 18 amino acids. After removal of 5 bases from V and 1 base from J, the junction contained 14 bases not matched to a gene. The CDR3 protein is CASSPSGRDWSGTDTQYF. Written as DNA, the CDR3 is TGTGCCAGCAGTCCCAGCGGGAGAGATTGGAGTGGCACAGATACGCAGTATTTT.

This clonotype has a count of ten or more. V and J are TRBV5-1 and TRBJ2-7; D possibly corresponds to TRBD2 (7 bases). The germline CDR1 and CDR2 sequences are SGHRS and YFSETQ. This CDR3 is built from 14 residues. The ends were cut back, 6 bases at V and 3 bases at J, with 16 bases in the middle. As DNA, the CDR3 is TGCGCCAGCACCCCGCCGGGGGGCGGCTACGAGCAGTACTTC. Its protein is CASTPPGGGYEQYF.

The table lists this clonotype with a few counts. The rearrangement links TRBV5-4 to TRBJ2-1, with 7 bases identical to TRBD2. Germline loops: CDR1 SGHNT, CDR2 YYREEE (reference sequence). V was clipped by 10 bases and J by 7 bases; unmatched bases: 14. The CDR3 totals 14 residues. CDR3 in amino acids: CAPGVAGEGNEQFF. The CDR3, as DNA: TGTGCCCCCGGCGTGGCGGGAGAAGGAAATGAGCAGTTCTTC.

This clonotype has ten or more counts. The V gene is TRBV20-1, the J gene TRBJ2-7; D is perhaps TRBD2 (6 bases). This CDR3 has 12 amino acids. V was trimmed by 4 bases and J by 10 bases, leaving 17 bases between them. Germline loops: CDR1 DFQATT, CDR2 SNEGSKA (reference sequence). The CDR3 spells CSAITTGTPQYF. The CDR3 DNA reads as TGCAGTGCTATAACAACCGGGACTCCACAGTACTTC.

This clonotype was detected ten times or more. The genes are TRBV4-1 and TRBJ2-7, with D maybe TRBD2 (6 bases). From germline, CDR1 is MGHRA and CDR2 YSYEKL. V gave up 3 bases and J gave up 2 bases, with 14 bases separating them. The CDR3 covers 15 residues. CDR3 in amino acids: CASSQGRTSTYEQYF. The CDR3 DNA follows: TGCGCCAGCAGCCAGGGTCGTACTAGCACCTACGAGCAGTACTTC.

This clonotype showed up just a few times. V usage is TRBV19 and J usage is TRBJ2-7; no firm D call. The germline V gene encodes CDR1 LNHDA and CDR2 SQIVND (reference sequence). CDR3 length: 13 amino acids. Trimming cost V 5 bases and J 3 bases, with 11 bases left between them. The CDR3 here is CASSRAVLYEQYF. The CDR3 region has the DNA TGTGCCAGTAGTCGGGCGGTTCTCTACGAGCAGTACTTC.

In this sample, this clonotype turned up many times. The J gene is TRBJ1-2, the V gene TRBV20-1; 7 positions agree with TRBD1. The CDR3 is 12 amino acids. Germline V gene data show CDR1 as DFQATT and CDR2 as SNEGSKA (reference sequence). After removal of 1 base from V and 8 bases from J, the junction contained 4 bases not matched to a gene. This chain's CDR3 is CSARVAGGGYTF. Here the CDR3 DNA reads TGCAGTGCTAGAGTGGCAGGGGGAGGCTACACCTTC.

This clonotype was detected a few times. The CDR3 is CASSIQDRTGELFF. CDR3 nucleotides: TGTGCCAGTAGTATTCAGGACCGAACCGGGGAGCTGTTTTTT. V gene TRBV19 combines with J gene TRBJ2-2; D gene ambiguous. The germline V and J ends were trimmed by 3 bases and 5 bases, with 10 bases remaining between them. This CDR3 comprises 14 residues. The V gene's germline CDR1 is LNHDA and CDR2 SQIVND (reference sequence).

Many counts were recorded for this clonotype. The chain carries TRBV29-1 and TRBJ2-1; D unresolved. Trimming removed 4 bases at V and 9 bases at J, with 10 bases between. Germline loops: CDR1 SQVTM, CDR2 ANQGSEA. CDR3 length: 11 amino acids. The CDR3 DNA is TGCAGCGTTGTAGGGAATGTTGAGCAGTTCTTC. This translates into CSVVGNVEQFF.

The table lists this clonotype with many counts. Written as DNA, the CDR3 is TGCAGTGCTAGAGATCTGCGGGGGCCCCACGAGCAGTACTTC. Amino acid sequence: CSARDLRGPHEQYF. The chain carries TRBV20-1 and TRBJ2-7, with D perhaps TRBD2 (7 bases). There are 14 residues in the CDR3. V lost 0 bases and J 5 bases, leaving 14 bases between the germline ends. The V gene's germline CDR1 is DFQATT and CDR2 SNEGSKA (reference sequence).

This clonotype was picked up many times. The chain combines TRBV11-2 with TRBJ2-4; the D is unclear. The ends were cut back, 0 bases at V and 16 bases at J, with 10 bases in the middle. This CDR3 is 11 amino acids long. Germline loops: CDR1 SGHAT, CDR2 FQNNGV. In DNA, the CDR3 is TGTGCCAGCAGCTTAGATCGTAAGCACTACTTC. Encoded protein: CASSLDRKHYF.

With respect to this clonotype: A read error is possible here, since a much larger clone lies one base away. The chain combines TRBV29-1 with TRBJ2-2; TRBD1 or TRBD2 may be the D gene (5 bases each). The CDR3 covers 14 residues. The germline gives CDR1 SQVTM, CDR2 ANQGSEA. CDR3 DNA sequence: TGCAGCGTTGAATCCAGGTGGAACACCGGGGACCTGTTTTTT. Translating gives CSVESRWNTGDLFF.

This clonotype was detected ten times or more. The chain has TRBV7-2 and TRBJ2-1; tentatively, D is TRBD1 (6 bases). CDR3 length equals 15 residues. Trimming cost V 6 bases and J 7 bases, with 19 bases left between them. The germline CDR1 and CDR2 sequences are SGHTA and FQGNSA. The CDR3 is CASRTGQIGGNEQFF. The CDR3 bases are TGTGCCAGCAGGACAGGACAGATCGGAGGAAATGAGCAGTTCTTC.

In its sample, this clonotype was seen many times. The chain carries TRBV20-1 and TRBJ1-1; D unresolved. The CDR3 is 13 residues long. V lost 3 bases to trimming and J lost 4 bases, with 12 bases between them. Per germline, CDR1 DFQATT and CDR2 SNEGSKA (reference sequence). The CDR3 reads CSARRAYSTEAFF. CDR3 bases: TGCAGTGCTAGGAGGGCGTACTCCACTGAAGCTTTCTTT.

Ten or more counts support this clonotype. The chain joins TRBV11-2 to TRBJ2-3; D is ambiguous. Per germline, CDR1 SGHAT and CDR2 FQNNGV. The V gene lost 3 bases and the J gene lost 7 bases, with 5 bases spanning the gap. This CDR3 is 11 amino acids long. This CDR3 reads CASSFVHTQYF. Here the CDR3 DNA reads TGTGCCAGCAGCTTTGTCCATACGCAGTATTTT.

This clonotype was picked up many times. The chain employs TRBV12-3 or TRBV12-4 and TRBJ2-3, with 8 bases aligning to TRBD2. J was trimmed by 10 bases and V by 4 bases; bases with no gene match: 10. The CDR3 totals 14 residues. The CDR3 coding sequence is TGTGCCAGCAGTTCCTTGAGCAGCGGGGGTGCGCAGTATTTT. Its protein product is CASSSLSSGGAQYF.

This clonotype was recorded at least ten times. The chain joins TRBV20-1 to TRBJ2-1, with a weak D call TRBD2 (5 bases). This CDR3 region has 14 residues. Germline V gene data show CDR1 as DFQATT and CDR2 as SNEGSKA (reference sequence). Trimming removed 3 bases at V and 5 bases at J, with 14 bases between. The CDR3 nucleotides are TGCAGTGCTAGGGACTGGTTCCAAAACAATGAGCAGTTCTTC. It is translated as CSARDWFQNNEQFF.

A remark on this clonotype: A much larger clone lies one base from this, so it may be a read error. This rearrangement joins TRBV5-4 to TRBJ1-2; D is uncertain. The germline V gene has CDR1 SGHNT and CDR2 YYREEE (reference sequence). The CDR3 is 12 amino acids. With 4 bases removed from V and 3 bases from J, the gap between germline ends came to 7 bases. CDR3 coding DNA: TGTGCCAGCAGCGCCATAGACTATGGCTACACCTTC. This encodes CASSAIDYGYTF.

This clonotype was picked up a small number of times. This chain joins TRBV3-1 and TRBJ2-5; 12 bases fit TRBD2. The CDR3 length is 15 residues. V lost 4 bases, J lost 4 bases, and 4 bases stayed unmatched. Germline V gene data show CDR1 as LGHDT and CDR2 as YNNKEL (reference sequence). CDR3 region: CASSPRTSGTETQYF. The CDR3 bases are TGTGCCAGCAGCCCCAGGACTAGCGGGACAGAGACCCAGTACTTC.